The 21 T cell receptor beta chains below were found in one sample sequenced in a study of shared clonotypes between healthy human individuals. TCRdb's copy holds only in-frame clones and misses some; the assay was immunoSEQ multiplex PCR. The sample holds 2.5 million or so clones, roughly 92% seen once. Sequencing used naive CD4+ T cells sorted from blood. Subset noted: CD45RA+ positively selected. These receptors were taken from a man in his late teens or twenties in good health.

DNA of the CDR3: TGCGCCAGCAGCCAAGAATCCGGGGGGGTTTCGAACACCGGGGAGCTGTTTTTT. Translating it yields CASSQESGGVSNTGELFF. The V call is TRBV4-1, the J call TRBJ2-2; 8 positions agree with TRBD2. Losses at the gene ends were 0 bases for V and 0 bases for J; bases not matched to a gene: 6. CDR3 length: 18 residues. CDR1 and CDR2 from the germline V gene are MGHRA and YSYEKL.

The chain links TRBV5-4 to TRBJ1-6; D gene uncertain. The CDR3 runs 16 residues. Germline V gives CDR1 SGHNT, CDR2 YYREEE (reference sequence). The ends were cut back, 4 bases at V and 3 bases at J, with 14 bases in the middle. CDR3 sequence: CASSPTGRYYNSPLHF. Written as DNA, the CDR3 is TGTGCCAGCAGCCCGACCGGACGGTACTATAATTCACCCCTCCACTTT.

The chain carries TRBV5-1 and TRBJ1-6, with D possibly matching TRBD1 (5 bases). Trimming cost V 4 bases and J 7 bases, with 9 bases left between them. This CDR3 spans 13 amino acids. Per the germline V gene, CDR1 is SGHRS and CDR2 is YFSETQ. As DNA, the CDR3 is TGCGCCAGCAGCGGACAAGGGAATTCACCCCTCCACTTT. Translation gives CASSGQGNSPLHF. Complete variable domain (other parts from reference TRBV5-1 and TRBJ1-6): KAGVTQTPRYLIKTRGQQVTLSCSPISGHRSVSWYQQTPGQGLQFLFEYFSETQRNKGNFPGRFSGRQFSNSRSEMNVSTLELGDSALYLCASSGQGNSPLHFGNGTRLTVT.

This chain links TRBV7-9 with TRBJ1-2; tentatively, D is TRBD1 (6 bases). Germline assignment: CDR1 SEHNR and CDR2 FQNEAQ (reference sequence). The CDR3 has 15 residues. Trimming took off 5 bases at V and 4 bases at J, with 17 bases between the two ends. CDR3 protein: CASSPGASGIYGYTF. CDR3 DNA sequence: TGTGCCAGCAGCCCAGGGGCTAGTGGCATCTATGGCTACACCTTC.

This chain joins TRBV5-1 and TRBJ2-7; TRBD2 matches 8 bases. CDR3 length equals 14 residues. Trimming cost V 4 bases and J 6 bases; bases outside gene matches: 9. Per germline, CDR1 SGHRS and CDR2 YFSETQ. In DNA, the CDR3 is TGCGCCAGCAGCCTGCCAAGCGGGAGCGGCGAGCAGTACTTC. Translation: CASSLPSGSGEQYF.

J is TRBJ1-1 and V is TRBV5-1; D is undetermined. From germline, CDR1 is SGHRS and CDR2 YFSETQ. There are 15 residues in the CDR3. Trimming left V 1 base short and J 2 bases short, with 12 bases between. For the CDR3, the DNA is TGCGCCAGCAGCTTGAGGGCATCGGGAAACACTGAAGCTTTCTTT. This sequence encodes CASSLRASGNTEAFF.

V usage is TRBV14 and J usage is TRBJ2-3; TRBD1 is a possible D gene (6 bases). Germline V gene data show CDR1 as SGHDN and CDR2 as FVKESK. CDR3 length: 16 amino acids. V was shortened by 0 bases and J by 7 bases, with 17 bases between the two germline ends. CDR3 in DNA: TGTGCCAGCAGCCAAGAGTCTGGGGGCGGATGGAATACGCAGTATTTT. Translation gives CASSQESGGGWNTQYF.

Points on this clone: Other DNA sequences in the sample encode the same CDR3. The chain links TRBV5-1 to TRBJ1-1, with D tentatively TRBD1 (5 bases). Germline lookup yields CDR1 SGHRS and CDR2 YFSETQ. The ends were cut back, 0 bases at V and 2 bases at J, with 8 bases in the middle. This CDR3 has 14 residues. CDR3 nucleotide sequence: TGCGCCAGCAGCTTGGATGGGGGTAACACTGAAGCTTTCTTT. Its protein product is CASSLDGGNTEAFF.

The chain carries TRBV28 and TRBJ1-2, with 7 bases fitting TRBD1. The trim removed 11 bases at V and 8 bases at J, leaving 11 bases unmatched. Germline-derived CDR1 and CDR2 are MDHEN and SYDVKM. CDR3 size: 12 residues. The CDR3 DNA follows: TGTGCCCTGGGGGCAGGGGGGCAAGGCTACACCTTC. Its translation is CALGAGGQGYTF.

The count of this clone is one. This same CDR3 is encoded by further DNA sequences in the sample. V gene TRBV30 combines with J gene TRBJ2-1; no firm D call. In germline, CDR1 is GTSNPN, CDR2 SVGIG (reference sequence). The CDR3 consists of 11 residues. V was shortened by 5 bases and J by 2 bases, with 4 bases between the two germline ends. The CDR3 DNA is TGTGCCTGGGGGCCCTACAATGAGCAGTTCTTC. Its protein is CAWGPYNEQFF. The whole variable domain, filled in from reference TRBV30 and TRBJ2-1, reads SQTIHQWPATLVQPVGSPLSLECTVEGTSNPNLYWYRQAAGRGLQLLFYSVGIGQISSEVPQNLSASRPQDRQFILSSKKLLLSDSGFYLCAWGPYNEQFFGPGTRLTVL.

The genes are TRBV10-3 and TRBJ2-1, with TRBD1 matching over 9 bases. The CDR3 covers 14 residues. V dropped 11 bases and J dropped 0; count of bases not matched to a gene: 5. CDR1 ENHRY and CDR2 SYGVKD come from the germline V gene. This chain's CDR3 is CAVRDRDSYNEQFF. The DNA for the CDR3 is TGTGCCGTAAGGGACAGGGACTCCTACAATGAGCAGTTCTTC.

The chain couples TRBV6-1 to TRBJ2-5; possibly TRBD1 for D (5 bases). The last part of the DNA fits TRBJ2-7 better; the J call may be wrong. CDR1 is MNHNS, CDR2 SASEGT, per germline. CDR3 size: 16 residues. CDR3 nucleotide sequence: TGTGCCAGCAGTGTACGAAAGGGGCAGGGTCTTGACGAGCAGTACTTC. Its protein product is CASSVRKGQGLDEQYF.

Concerning this clone itself: Other DNA sequences in the same sample also yield this CDR3. V usage is TRBV19 and J usage is TRBJ2-3; no firm D call. Germline lookup yields CDR1 LNHDA and CDR2 SQIVND (reference sequence). The CDR3 consists of 14 residues. Between the trimmed V and J ends, which lost 0 bases and 3 bases, there was a span of 7 bases. The CDR3 here is CASSIDPSTDTQYF. Here the CDR3 DNA reads TGTGCCAGTAGTATAGATCCTTCGACAGATACGCAGTATTTT.

The gene calls are TRBV25-1 and TRBJ2-2, with a weak D call TRBD1 (6 bases). The CDR3 contains 13 residues. CDR1 is MGHDK, CDR2 SYGVNS, per germline. Trimming removed 7 bases at V and 2 bases at J, with 8 bases between. CDR3 bases: TGTGCCAGCATGGACAGCAACACCGGGGAGCTGTTTTTT. Protein sequence: CASMDSNTGELFF.

The V call is TRBV5-6, the J call TRBJ2-7, with 7 bases identical to TRBD1. The trim removed 2 bases at V and 6 bases at J, leaving 11 bases unmatched. CDR1 is SGHDT, CDR2 YYEEEE, per germline. This CDR3 has 15 amino acids. DNA of the CDR3: TGTGCCAGCAGCTTCCGCCGGACAGGTTCTGGCGAGCAGTACTTC. This encodes CASSFRRTGSGEQYF.

This chain uses TRBV14 with TRBJ2-7; no reliable D call. Germline CDR1 is SGHDN and CDR2 is FVKESK. With 4 bases removed from V and 5 bases from J, the gap between germline ends came to 15 bases. CDR3 length: 14 residues. CDR3 residues: CASSPQGRSDEQYF. The CDR3 DNA follows: TGTGCCAGCAGCCCCCAAGGAAGGAGTGACGAGCAGTACTTC. Combining the CDR3 with reference TRBV14 and TRBJ2-7 gives the whole variable domain EAGVTQFPSHSVIEKGQTVTLRCDPISGHDNLYWYRRVMGKEIKFLLHFVKESKQDESGMPNNRFLAERTGGTYSTLKVQPAELEDSGVYFCASSPQGRSDEQYFGPGTRLTVT.

V usage is TRBV28 and J usage is TRBJ1-6; D ambiguous. The CDR3 totals 14 residues. CDR1 MDHEN and CDR2 SYDVKM come from the germline V gene. The V end lost 3 bases, the J end lost 6 bases, and 9 bases lay between the germline ends. The DNA for the CDR3 is TGTGCCAGCAGTTTGCGGCAGGTTAATTCACCCCTCCACTTT. Its translation: CASSLRQVNSPLHF.

This sequence joins TRBV13 and TRBJ2-7; 8 nucleotides align to TRBD2. V was pared by 5 bases and J by 6 bases, with 12 bases of the junction left unmatched. CDR3 length: 15 residues. In germline, CDR1 is PRHDT, CDR2 FYEKMQ (reference sequence). DNA of the CDR3: TGTGCCAGCAGCGCGCTAGCGGGCCCTAGCCCCGAGCAGTACTTC. It specifies CASSALAGPSPEQYF.

This clone was seen only once. This chain links TRBV30 with TRBJ2-1; 13 bases agree with TRBD2. V lost 2 bases, J lost 3 bases, and 13 bases stayed unmatched. Germline V gene data show CDR1 as GTSNPN and CDR2 as SVGIG (reference sequence). This CDR3 is built from 19 residues. The DNA for the CDR3 is TGTGCCTGGAGTCCACTCCGGACTAGCGGGAGTAGGCACTACAATGAGCAGTTCTTC. It codes for CAWSPLRTSGSRHYNEQFF.

The V call is TRBV7-9, the J call TRBJ1-2; D ambiguous. V was clipped by 5 bases and J by 9 bases, with 19 bases between them. CDR1 is SEHNR and CDR2 is FQNEAQ in the germline V gene (reference sequence). This CDR3 region has 14 residues. CDR3 coding DNA: TGTGCCAGCAGCGGACCCACTGAGGCCGCACGCTACACCTTC. Its protein is CASSGPTEAARYTF.

The V gene is TRBV7-6, the J gene TRBJ2-5, with D perhaps assigned TRBD1 or TRBD2 (6 bases each). From germline, CDR1 is SGHVS and CDR2 FNYEAQ. V gave up 3 bases and J gave up 4 bases, with 15 bases separating them. This CDR3 has 15 amino acids. The CDR3 sequence is CASSLFGGRGETQYF. DNA of the CDR3: TGTGCCAGCAGCTTGTTCGGGGGCCGTGGAGAGACCCAGTACTTC.